This T cell receptor beta chain was observed in a study of CD8 T cells in ankylosing spondylitis. General observations from the study: Ankylosing spondylitis blood appeared to be characterized by a TCR beta motif of eight highly homologous variants. Existing reports had already noted some motif variants in reactive arthritis synovial fluid and blood. CD8+ disease-linked clones were present at relatively low frequencies in blood. Significant enrichment of disease-linked clones was reported in matched ankylosing spondylitis synovial fluid.

Germline V gene sequence: CDR1 ENHRY, CDR2 SYGVKD. CDR3 length: 14 residues. V gave up 2 bases and J gave up 3 bases; unmatched junction bases: 3. This clonotype appeared a few times. Its antigen is still unknown. Molecular-barcoded quantitative 5'-RACE produced these TCR beta libraries. MiXCR, run by TCRdb on the 5' RACE reads, gives a single entry per CDR3 protein. The sample lists about 330,000 distinct CDR3 sequences, roughly 8% seen once, with roughly 15% in the top ten. Sequencing was done on a sample of blood, either unsorted or a sorted T cell fraction (not recorded which). The rearrangement joins TRBV10-3 to TRBJ2-7; 8 nucleotides line up with TRBD1. This clonotype was obtained from a male donor with ankylosing spondylitis. CDR3 sequence (DNA): TGTGCCATCAGTGAGGGACAGGGCAGCTACGAGCAGTACTTC. This translates into CAISEGQGSYEQYF.